The 10 T cell receptor beta chains below were found in one sample sequenced in a study of blood T cell repertoires in COVID-19. Assay used: immunoSEQ multiplex PCR; TCRdb lists only in-frame clones, some missing. The data show 30,000 to 40,000 clones, 65% to 90% seen once. Sequenced material: peripheral blood. The receptor source for this set is a woman of 80 years or more with active or convalescent COVID-19.

The rearrangement uses TRBV20-1 and TRBJ2-5; D call uncertain. Germline V CDR1 and CDR2: DFQATT, SNEGSKA (reference sequence). Trimming removed 4 bases at V and 4 bases at J, with 7 bases between. The CDR3 covers 11 residues. CDR3 coding DNA: TGCAGTGCTACTCCTATAGAGACCCAGTACTTC. Translating gives CSATPIETQYF.

This clone was recorded once. The chain joins TRBV9 to TRBJ2-1, with TRBD2 matching over 14 bases. Trimming took 4 bases from V and 5 from J; bases not matched to a gene: 5. In germline, CDR1 is SGDLS, CDR2 YYNGEE. The CDR3 extends over 16 amino acids. In nucleotides, the CDR3 is TGTGCCAGCAGCCCCAGACTAGCGGGAGGGGACAATGAGCAGTTCTTC. It yields the protein CASSPRLAGGDNEQFF.

CDR3 loop: CACGTGGTDTQYF. The DNA for the CDR3 is TGTGCCTGCGGGACAGGGGGCACAGATACGCAGTATTTT. This chain connects TRBV19 to TRBJ2-3; the match to TRBD1 covers 10 bases. Germline V gene sequence: CDR1 LNHDA, CDR2 SQIVND (reference sequence). CDR3 length: 13 amino acids. The V segment lost 11 bases and the J segment 1 base; nucleotides outside the gene matches: 3.

The V gene is TRBV7-9, the J gene TRBJ1-2; perhaps TRBD1 as D (6 bases). This CDR3 contains 15 residues. Germline loops: CDR1 SEHNR, CDR2 FQNEAQ (reference sequence). V lost 1 base and J lost 6, with 15 bases in between. The chain's CDR3 is CASSLGRTVQDGYTF. CDR3 in DNA: TGTGCCAGCAGCTTAGGAAGGACAGTGCAAGATGGCTACACCTTC.

V gene TRBV25-1 combines with J gene TRBJ2-4; TRBD2 agrees at 7 bases. Germline CDR1 is MGHDK and CDR2 is SYGVNS. Trimming took 3 bases from V and 10 from J; bases not matched to a gene: 12. CDR3 length: 15 amino acids. The CDR3 here is CASSDLGEGIGIQYF. Written as DNA, the CDR3 is TGTGCCAGCAGTGACTTGGGGGAGGGGATTGGGATTCAGTACTTC. The whole variable domain, remainder taken from reference TRBV25-1 and TRBJ2-4, is EADIYQTPRYLVIGTGKKITLECSQTMGHDKMYWYQQDPGMELHLIHYSYGVNSTEKGDLSSESTVSRIRTEHFPLTLESARPSHTSQYLCASSDLGEGIGIQYFGAGTRLSVL.

The count of this clone is one. The genes are TRBV28 and TRBJ1-1, with 7 positions matching TRBD1. CDR1 and CDR2 from the germline V gene are MDHEN and SYDVKM. The junction had 11 bases not matched to a gene; V was cut back by 6 bases and J by 4 bases. The CDR3 length is 15 residues. CDR3 residues: CASRVNRGGGTEAFF. CDR3 bases: TGTGCCAGCAGGGTTAACAGGGGAGGCGGCACTGAAGCTTTCTTT.

The chain recombines TRBV27 with TRBJ1-2, with TRBD1 as a possible D gene (6 bases). V was trimmed by 2 bases and J by 6 bases, leaving 10 bases between them. The CDR3 has 13 residues. Per germline, CDR1 MNHEY and CDR2 SMNVEV (reference sequence). The CDR3 DNA is TGTGCCAGCAGTTTACGGGGGGCGGATGGCTACACCTTC. Translation gives CASSLRGADGYTF.

The chain recombines TRBV18 with TRBJ1-5; weak D call: TRBD1 (6 bases). The CDR3 loop spans 15 amino acids. Germline V lookup: CDR1 KGHSH, CDR2 LQKENI. V was clipped by 2 bases and J by 4 bases, with 12 bases between them. The CDR3 DNA reads TGTGCCAGCTCACCAATGGGGACACTTAATCAGCCCCAGCATTTT. Translation: CASSPMGTLNQPQHF.

The V gene is TRBV2, the J gene TRBJ2-2; a weak D match, TRBD2 (7 bases). The V end lost 7 bases, the J end lost 4 bases, and 13 bases lay between the germline ends. Germline CDR1 is SNHLY and CDR2 is FYNNEI. This CDR3 has 14 residues. The CDR3 spells CASMGLQGTGELFF. CDR3 in DNA: TGTGCCAGCATGGGACTACAGGGCACCGGGGAGCTGTTTTTT.

This sequence joins TRBV24-1 and TRBJ2-1, with 11 bases aligning to TRBD2. In germline, CDR1 is KGHDR, CDR2 SFDVKD. This CDR3 comprises 16 residues. V shed 3 bases, J shed 8 bases, and the junction held 8 bases outside the gene matches. The CDR3 DNA reads as TGTGCCACCAGTGATCCTACTAGCGGGAGTGCATATGAGCAGTTCTTC. It translates to CATSDPTSGSAYEQFF.